This T cell receptor beta chain was recovered during a study of T cell responses to AZD1222 COVID-19 vaccine. Repertoires were generated with immunoSEQ multiplex PCR, while TCRdb's copy carries only in-frame clones and drops some. The sample lists about 120,000 clones; around 88% were seen once. Per the germline V gene, CDR1 is SGHVS and CDR2 is FNYEAQ. This CDR3 spans 15 amino acids. V was pared by 1 base and J by 4 bases, with 11 bases between. Sequences were derived from peripheral blood, sampled 28 days after the second AZD1222 dose. The chain carries TRBV7-6 and TRBJ2-1; D might be TRBD2 (6 bases). The receptor was isolated from an adult who received the AZD1222 COVID-19 vaccine. CDR3 protein: CASSLGLATYNEQFF. CDR3 coding DNA: TGTGCCAGCAGCTTAGGTCTAGCGACGTACAATGAGCAGTTCTTC.